A selection of T cell receptor beta chains follows, all from one sample in a study of blood T cell repertoires in COVID-19. Measured with immunoSEQ multiplex PCR; TCRdb has only the in-frame clones, and not every one. The sample includes approximately 350,000 clones, roughly 90% of them seen just once. The specimen was peripheral blood. The receptors originated from a man aged 35 to 55 with acute or convalescent COVID-19. Each CDR3 is given with its conserved first and last residue.

>TRBJ2-7|TRBV19
CASSIDLNVEQYF
>TRBJ1-1|TRBV5-1
CASSPGTGFTEAFF
>TRBJ2-6|TRBV10-3
CAISEPGQGAFSGANVLTF
>TRBJ2-5|TRBV5-1
CASSLGQQETQYF
>TRBJ2-1|TRBV7-7
CASSSQLAGSYNEQFF
>TRBJ2-1|TRBV5-1
CASSLGTSGGGREQFF
>TRBJ2-2|TRBV6-1
CASSEGREVTGELFF
>TRBJ2-7|TRBV7-9
CASSPRQAYEQYF
>TRBJ1-1|TRBV28
CASSSRNTEAFF
>TRBJ2-3|TRBV19
CASSIRMISGLAGGPTDTQYF
>TRBJ2-7|TRBV27
CASSLGRTTYEQYF
>TRBJ2-2|TRBV28
CASSLGLAANTGELFF
>TRBJ2-2|TRBV7-8
CASRVGLAGGGELFF
>TRBJ2-7|TRBV9
CASSVSGGYEQYF
>TRBJ2-7|TRBV24-1
CATQGDRSYEQYF
>TRBJ2-5|TRBV19
CASSIHSPRGREETQYF
>TRBJ2-1|TRBV19
CASSIGLAGGRNEQFF
>TRBJ2-4|TRBV2
CASRAGIVLAKNIQYF
>TRBJ1-3|TRBV11-3
CASSPGQGSGNTIYF
>TRBJ2-7|TRBV10-1
CASSPSGSVYEQYF
>TRBJ1-1|TRBV28
CASSETGGSEAFF
>TRBJ1-1|TRBV6-5
CASSYPGTGIDEAFF
>TRBJ1-3|TRBV5-1
CASSRLDQHSSGNTIYF
>TRBJ2-1|TRBV5-1
CASSLNSGRASNEQFF
>TRBJ1-1|TRBV29-1
CSVYGTGLNTEAFF
>TRBJ2-5|TRBV3-1/TRBV3-2
CASSQITRTDLQETQYF
>TRBJ1-1|TRBV5-1
CASSFGGTQNTEAFF
>TRBJ2-3|TRBV6-5
CASSSWTGVGTDTQYF
>TRBJ2-7|TRBV19
CASSIASGGNYEQYF